This T cell receptor beta chain was recovered during a study of blood T cell repertoires in COVID-19. The overall study: The United States, Italy and Spain supplied acute and convalescent COVID-19 samples. Sample material is recorded as cDNA or gDNA derived from T cells, B-cell-depleted T cells, or PBMCs.

There are 14 residues in the CDR3. CDR1 is LNHNV, CDR2 YYDKDF, per germline (reference sequence). Deletions cut 0 bases from V and 10 bases from J, with 14 bases between. Repertoires were generated with immunoSEQ multiplex PCR, while TCRdb's copy carries only in-frame clones and drops some. The table includes roughly 320,000 clones, 86% detected once. Before being deemed recovered, Cohort 3 donors had two negative PCRs, clearance, or symptom resolution. Sequencing was carried out using PBMCs or T cells enriched from blood (not recorded which). V and J are TRBV15 and TRBJ2-3, with a tentative D call TRBD2 (5 bases). The origin of this receptor is a man aged 25 to 40 who had recovered from COVID-19. The CDR3 DNA reads as TGTGCCACCAGCAGAGAGGCCCCCCTGGGAGCGCAGTATTTT. This encodes CATSREAPLGAQYF.